The clone carrying this TCR beta chain was found a few times. Antigen unknown. This CDR3 has 15 residues. Trimming took 5 bases from V and 3 from J, leaving 16 bases between them. Cells sorted as Tregs were CD4+, CD25+ and CD127-/low. Full-length variable regions came from constant-region reverse primers plus semi-nested Nested Universal Primer A PCR. TCRdb re-analysed the 5' RACE reads in MiXCR, keeping a single row per CDR3 protein. The sample yields roughly 60,000 distinct CDR3 sequences, around 24% seen once. Whole-study results and caveats: The TCR gene usage of tumor memory CD4+ T cells clustered together with blood and lymph node memory CD4+ cells and with lymph node naive CD4+ cells. Tumor Tregs overlapped most with tumor, then blood, naive CD4+ cells. Larger-cohort validation covered only one TCR beta V-J rearrangement.

This clonotype originated in a female donor with breast cancer. What was sequenced was tumor-infiltrating Tregs sorted from the breast tumor. The chain couples TRBV12-3 or TRBV12-4 to TRBJ2-5, with a tentative D call TRBD2 (6 bases). CDR3 DNA: TGTGCCAGCAGTCCTCCCAATGGAGGGAAAGAGACCCAGTACTTC. It specifies CASSPPNGGKETQYF.